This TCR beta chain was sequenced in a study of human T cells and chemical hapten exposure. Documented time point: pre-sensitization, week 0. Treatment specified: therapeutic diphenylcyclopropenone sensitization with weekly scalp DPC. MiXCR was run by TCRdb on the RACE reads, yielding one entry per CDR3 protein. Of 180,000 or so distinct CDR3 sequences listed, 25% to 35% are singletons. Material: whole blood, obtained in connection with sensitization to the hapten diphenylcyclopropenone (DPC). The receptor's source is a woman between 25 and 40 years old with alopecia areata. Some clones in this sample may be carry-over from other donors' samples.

This CDR3 reads CASSRGQNYGYTF. CDR3 sequence (DNA): TGTGCCAGCAGCAGGGGACAGAACTATGGCTACACCTTC. The V and J genes are TRBV7-2 and TRBJ1-2, with TRBD1 matching over 7 bases. The V and J ends lost 5 bases and 2 bases, in that order; junction bases with no gene match: 2. In germline, CDR1 is SGHTA, CDR2 FQGNSA. The CDR3 contains 13 residues. The entire variable domain, with the rest obtained from reference TRBV7-2 and TRBJ1-2, is as follows: GAGVSQSPSNKVTEKGKDVELRCDPISGHTALYWYRQSLGQGLEFLIYFQGNSAPDKSGLPSDRFSAERTGGSVSTLTIQRTQQEDSAVYLCASSRGQNYGYTFGSGTRLTVV.